This note documents a single TCR beta chain sequence. Original data processing: For nucleated cells, counts were estimated from reference gene primer amplification. The data were produced by immunoSEQ multiplex PCR, yet TCRdb's version contains in-frame clones alone and is incomplete. D and trimming were read from the DNA, whereas the V and J calls and clone size are those reported in that table. The sample carries about 46,000 clones, roughly 90% recorded once. Deletions cut 11 bases from V and 4 bases from J, with 15 bases between. This CDR3 region has 14 residues. CDR1 LGHNA and CDR2 YSLEER come from the germline V gene. The entry originates in a study of blood T cell repertoires in COVID-19. For the study at large: Sites across the United States, Italy and Spain contributed samples from acute and convalescent COVID-19. T cells, B-cell-depleted T cells, or PBMCs supplied cDNA or gDNA.

The chain carries TRBV4-3 and TRBJ1-6; D is undetermined. Sequencing input: peripheral blood. The receptor comes from a man in his sixties with acute or convalescent COVID-19. CDR3 region: CAAGVGTYNSPLHF. The CDR3 DNA is TGCGCCGCCGGGGTGGGCACTTATAATTCACCCCTCCACTTT.